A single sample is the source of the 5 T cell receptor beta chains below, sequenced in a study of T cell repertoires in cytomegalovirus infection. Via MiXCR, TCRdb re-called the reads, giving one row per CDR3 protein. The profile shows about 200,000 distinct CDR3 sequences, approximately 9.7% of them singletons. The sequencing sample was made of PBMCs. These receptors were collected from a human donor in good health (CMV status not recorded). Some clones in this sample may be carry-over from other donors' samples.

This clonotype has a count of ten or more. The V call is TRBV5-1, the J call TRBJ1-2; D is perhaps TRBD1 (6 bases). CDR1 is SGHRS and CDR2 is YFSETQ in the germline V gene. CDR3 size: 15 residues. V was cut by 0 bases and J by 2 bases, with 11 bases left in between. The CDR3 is CASSLAPDSNYGYTF. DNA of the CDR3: TGCGCCAGCAGCTTGGCCCCGGACAGCAACTATGGCTACACCTTC.

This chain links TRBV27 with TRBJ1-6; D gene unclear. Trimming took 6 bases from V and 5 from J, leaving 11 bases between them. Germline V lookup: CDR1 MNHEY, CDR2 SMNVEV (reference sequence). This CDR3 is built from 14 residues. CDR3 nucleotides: TGTGCCAGCAGCGGGGTTCAGAATAATTCACCCCTCCACTTT. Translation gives CASSGVQNNSPLHF.

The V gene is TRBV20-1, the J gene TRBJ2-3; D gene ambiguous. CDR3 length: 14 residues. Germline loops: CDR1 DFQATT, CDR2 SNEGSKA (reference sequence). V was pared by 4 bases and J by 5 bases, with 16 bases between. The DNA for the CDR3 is TGCAGTGCTAAACAGTTGGACGGCGGAGATACGCAGTATTTT. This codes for CSAKQLDGGDTQYF.

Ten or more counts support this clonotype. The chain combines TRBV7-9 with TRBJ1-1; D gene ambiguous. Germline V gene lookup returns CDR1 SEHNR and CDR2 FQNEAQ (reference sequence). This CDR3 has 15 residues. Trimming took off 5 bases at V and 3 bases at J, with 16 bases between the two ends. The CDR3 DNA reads TGTGCCAGCAGCCACCCGGCCAGGTCGGACACTGAAGCTTTCTTT. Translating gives CASSHPARSDTEAFF.

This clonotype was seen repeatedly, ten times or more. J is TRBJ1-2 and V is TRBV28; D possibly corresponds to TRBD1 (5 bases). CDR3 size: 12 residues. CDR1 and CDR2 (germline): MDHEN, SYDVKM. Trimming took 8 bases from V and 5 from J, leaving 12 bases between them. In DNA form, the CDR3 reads TGTGCCAGCCGGGGGTTAGGGTATGGCTACACCTTC. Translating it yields CASRGLGYGYTF.